This T cell receptor (beta chain) was captured by sequencing in a study of blood T cell repertoires in COVID-19. Background on the study: Donors in the United States, Italy and Spain gave samples during acute or convalescent COVID-19. The cDNA or gDNA used as material had been derived from T cells, B-cell-depleted T cells, or PBMCs.

Notes on this clone: At the DNA level, this CDR3 is encoded by other sequences in the same sample as well.

Original handling: Reference gene primer amplification yielded estimated nucleated cell counts. Clones were sequenced by immunoSEQ multiplex PCR, and TCRdb holds only the in-frame ones, with some missing. The D gene and trimming were derived from the DNA, and the V and J assignments and clone size from that table. Of 55,000 to 70,000 clones in the sample, about 90% were seen once. From germline, CDR1 is SGHDT and CDR2 YYEEEE. Losses at the gene ends were 0 bases for V and 2 bases for J; bases not matched to a gene: 6. The CDR3 is 17 amino acids. The receptor was isolated from a man in his sixties with active or convalescent COVID-19. Sample: peripheral blood. J is TRBJ1-5 and V is TRBV5-6, with 9 positions matching TRBD1. The chain's CDR3 is CASSLGLTGGGNQPQHF. The CDR3 DNA reads TGTGCCAGCAGCTTGGGACTGACAGGGGGGGGCAATCAGCCCCAGCATTTT.